One T cell receptor beta chain is described in this entry. Trimming took 4 bases from V and 5 from J; bases not matched to a gene: 8. CDR1 and CDR2 (germline): SGHRS, YFSETQ. The CDR3 consists of 16 residues. In the CD4+ fraction, cells were divided into CD45RA+ naive and CD45RA-negative memory subsets. The source of the sample is a study of shared clonotypes between healthy human individuals. Study at large: Donors, aged 18 to 49, were a couple of women and three men. Per-donor plates numbered three CD4 naive, three CD4 memory, two CD8 naive and one CD8 memory.

The method was immunoSEQ multiplex PCR; TCRdb's version includes in-frame clones alone and lacks a portion of them. The table lists more than 1,200,000 clones, approximately 98.5% of them singletons. The clonotype comes from a man in his thirties or forties in good health. The chain employs TRBV5-1 and TRBJ2-5; TRBD2 matches at 13 bases. The source material was naive CD4+ T cells sorted from blood. Regarding subset: CD45RA+ positively selected. The CDR3 DNA follows: TGCGCCAGCAGCGCGGGACTAGCGGGGTCCGAGGAGACCCAGTACTTC. Translated: CASSAGLAGSEETQYF.